This T cell receptor (beta chain) was sequenced in a study of blood T cell repertoires in COVID-19. As for the study in general: Samples came from the United States, Italy and Spain, spanning acute and convalescent COVID-19. Sample material is recorded as cDNA or gDNA derived from T cells, B-cell-depleted T cells, or PBMCs.

Germline-derived CDR1 and CDR2 are MDHEN and SYDVKM. V lost 7 bases and J lost 6, with 12 bases in between. CDR3 length: 12 residues. Per the original methods: Estimation of nucleated cell counts relied on the amplification of reference gene primers. Using immunoSEQ multiplex PCR, the repertoire was profiled, and TCRdb retains in-frame clones only, with some absent. V, J and clone size are those of that table, while D and trimming were read from the DNA. The profile shows about 210,000 clones, about 90% of them singletons. The TCR sequence derives from a man aged 25 to 45 with acute or convalescent COVID-19. This chain connects TRBV28 to TRBJ1-1; D is possibly TRBD1 (6 bases). Sequencing was performed on peripheral blood. CDR3 DNA: TGTGCCAGCAAGACAGGTATACCTGAAGCTTTCTTT. It yields the protein CASKTGIPEAFF.